The entry below gives a single T cell receptor (beta chain) sequence along with its context. This record comes from a study of blood T cell repertoires in COVID-19. Looking at the study overall: Specimens from acute and convalescent COVID-19 originated in the United States, Italy and Spain.

Seattle patients were enrolled while actively infected and followed longitudinally. The germline V gene encodes CDR1 SGHTA and CDR2 FQGNSA. V dropped 6 bases and J dropped 1; count of bases not matched to a gene: 4. The CDR3 length is 14 residues. In the source study's methods: From reference gene primer amplification, estimates of nucleated cell counts were derived. Assay used: immunoSEQ multiplex PCR; TCRdb lists only in-frame clones, some missing. V, J and clone size derive from that table, while D and trimming were established from the DNA sequence. The data show some 130,000 clones, 86% seen once.

The source of this sequence is a woman in her seventies with COVID-19, enrolled during active disease. The sample taken for sequencing was peripheral blood. The V and J genes are TRBV7-2 and TRBJ1-1, with TRBD1 matching over 8 bases. CDR3 loop: CASRQTGGNTEAFF. The CDR3 nucleotides read TGTGCCAGCAGGCAAACAGGGGGGAACACTGAAGCTTTCTTT.